Listed below are T cell receptor beta chains from one sample, sequenced in a study of blood T cells in healthy people across ages. A single record per CDR3 protein comes from TCRdb applying MiXCR to the 5' RACE reads. This repertoire shows more than 650,000 distinct CDR3 sequences, about 20% found once; its top ten account for around a fifth. The sequencing sample was made of blood. Every receptor here comes from a man in his 70s in good health. Each CDR3 is given with its conserved first and last residue. A D gene is named only where the DNA matches it firmly. A row's size may be missing; if present it is once, few, many or a size class.

clone size: .; CDR3 length: 14; D gene: TRBD1; V gene: TRBV7-8; J gene: TRBJ1-1; CDR3 protein: CASSKPGQGAEAFF; CDR3 DNA: TGTGCCAGCAGCAAACCAGGACAGGGTGCTGAAGCTTTCTTT
clone size: many; CDR3 length: 14; D gene: TRBD1; V gene: TRBV10-3; J gene: TRBJ1-5; CDR3 protein: CAISPQGGNQPQHF; CDR3 DNA: TGTGCCATCAGTCCACAGGGGGGCAATCAGCCCCAGCATTTT
clone size: few; CDR3 length: 15; D gene: .; V gene: TRBV28; J gene: TRBJ2-4; CDR3 protein: CASSTPGLAKNIQYF; CDR3 DNA: TGTGCCAGCAGTACCCCGGGACTAGCCAAAAACATTCAGTACTTC
clone size: few; CDR3 length: 14; D gene: .; V gene: TRBV2; J gene: TRBJ2-3; CDR3 protein: CASSERATLDTQYF; CDR3 DNA: TGTGCCAGCAGTGAACGGGCTACACTGGATACGCAGTATTTT
clone size: .; CDR3 length: 13; D gene: .; V gene: TRBV15; J gene: TRBJ1-1; CDR3 protein: CATTTGMNTEAFF; CDR3 DNA: TGTGCCACTACGACAGGTATGAACACTGAAGCTTTCTTT
clone size: .; CDR3 length: 10; D gene: .; V gene: TRBV29-1; J gene: TRBJ2-3; CDR3 protein: CSVGTDTQYF; CDR3 DNA: TGCAGCGTTGGCACAGATACGCAGTATTTT
clone size: few; CDR3 length: 15; D gene: .; V gene: TRBV7-3; J gene: TRBJ2-3; CDR3 protein: CASSLNGGSTDTQYF; CDR3 DNA: TGTGCCAGCAGCTTAAACGGCGGGTCCACAGATACGCAGTATTTT
clone size: few; CDR3 length: 15; D gene: TRBD1; V gene: TRBV12-3/TRBV12-4; J gene: TRBJ2-7; CDR3 protein: CASSLGTGGWNEQYF; CDR3 DNA: TGTGCCAGCAGTTTAGGGACAGGGGGCTGGAACGAGCAGTACTTC
clone size: few; CDR3 length: 15; D gene: .; V gene: TRBV12-3/TRBV12-4; J gene: TRBJ1-4; CDR3 protein: CASSPRGPSGEKLFF; CDR3 DNA: TGTGCCAGCAGTCCGCGCGGCCCCTCGGGGGAAAAACTGTTTTTT
clone size: .; CDR3 length: 14; D gene: .; V gene: TRBV12-3/TRBV12-4; J gene: TRBJ2-3; CDR3 protein: CASNPGVPADTQYF; CDR3 DNA: TGTGCCAGCAACCCGGGAGTCCCTGCAGATACGCAGTATTTT
clone size: many; CDR3 length: 12; D gene: .; V gene: TRBV6-5; J gene: TRBJ1-2; CDR3 protein: CASSYQNYGYTF; CDR3 DNA: TGTGCCAGCAGTTACCAGAACTATGGCTACACCTTC
clone size: few; CDR3 length: 13; D gene: .; V gene: TRBV12-3/TRBV12-4; J gene: TRBJ1-1; CDR3 protein: CASSFFLSAEAFF; CDR3 DNA: TGTGCCAGCAGTTTTTTTCTAAGCGCTGAAGCTTTCTTT
clone size: .; CDR3 length: 9; D gene: .; V gene: TRBV24-1; J gene: TRBJ1-4; CDR3 protein: CATNEKLFF; CDR3 DNA: TGTGCAACCAATGAAAAACTGTTTTTT
clone size: .; CDR3 length: 15; D gene: TRBD1; V gene: TRBV3-1; J gene: TRBJ1-5; CDR3 protein: CASSPDRATGQPQHF; CDR3 DNA: TGTGCCAGCAGCCCGGACAGGGCGACGGGTCAGCCCCAGCATTTT
clone size: .; CDR3 length: 12; D gene: .; V gene: TRBV12-3/TRBV12-4; J gene: TRBJ1-1; CDR3 protein: CASYGLLTEAFF; CDR3 DNA: TGTGCCAGCTACGGGTTACTCACTGAAGCTTTCTTT
clone size: few; CDR3 length: 16; D gene: .; V gene: TRBV5-6; J gene: TRBJ1-5; CDR3 protein: CASSPRLQGATQPQHF; CDR3 DNA: TGTGCCAGCAGCCCTAGGCTACAGGGTGCAACTCAGCCCCAGCATTTT
clone size: many; CDR3 length: 16; D gene: TRBD2; V gene: TRBV6-5; J gene: TRBJ2-1; CDR3 protein: CASSYQRGEGYNEQFF; CDR3 DNA: TGTGCCAGCAGTTACCAACGGGGGGAGGGGTACAATGAGCAGTTCTTC
clone size: .; CDR3 length: 15; D gene: TRBD2; V gene: TRBV9; J gene: TRBJ2-2; CDR3 protein: CASSWRGGNTGELFF; CDR3 DNA: TGTGCCAGCAGCTGGCGGGGGGGGAACACCGGGGAGCTGTTTTTT
clone size: few; CDR3 length: 15; D gene: .; V gene: TRBV6-2/TRBV6-3; J gene: TRBJ1-5; CDR3 protein: CASSYGGYSNQPQHF; CDR3 DNA: TGTGCCAGCAGTTACGGAGGTTATAGCAATCAGCCCCAGCATTTT
clone size: many; CDR3 length: 15; D gene: .; V gene: TRBV4-1; J gene: TRBJ2-1; CDR3 protein: CASSQDQANYNEQFF; CDR3 DNA: TGCGCCAGCAGCCAAGATCAGGCAAATTACAATGAGCAGTTCTTC
clone size: many; CDR3 length: 17; D gene: .; V gene: TRBV5-1; J gene: TRBJ2-3; CDR3 protein: CASSRTGTSPSTDTQYF; CDR3 DNA: TGCGCCAGCAGCAGAACCGGGACATCGCCGAGCACAGATACGCAGTATTTT
clone size: few; CDR3 length: 13; D gene: .; V gene: TRBV7-9; J gene: TRBJ1-2; CDR3 protein: CASSLPGYYGYAF; CDR3 DNA: TGTGCCAGCAGCTTACCAGGGTACTATGGCTACGCCTTC
clone size: few; CDR3 length: 14; D gene: TRBD1; V gene: TRBV20-1; J gene: TRBJ1-5; CDR3 protein: CSAPDRGPGQPQHF; CDR3 DNA: TGCAGTGCGCCCGACAGGGGGCCAGGTCAGCCCCAGCATTTT
clone size: few; CDR3 length: 18; D gene: TRBD2; V gene: TRBV6-1; J gene: TRBJ2-3; CDR3 protein: CASRPQRGAPGGTDTQYF; CDR3 DNA: TGTGCCAGCAGACCCCAGCGGGGGGCTCCTGGGGGCACAGATACGCAGTATTTT
clone size: .; CDR3 length: 15; D gene: .; V gene: TRBV12-3/TRBV12-4; J gene: TRBJ1-5; CDR3 protein: CASSSNRDSNQPQHF; CDR3 DNA: TGTGCCAGCAGTTCAAACAGGGATAGCAATCAGCCCCAGCATTTT
clone size: .; CDR3 length: 15; D gene: .; V gene: TRBV5-1; J gene: TRBJ1-4; CDR3 protein: CASSLGLGRNEKLFF; CDR3 DNA: TGCGCCAGCAGCTTGGGGCTGGGGAGGAATGAAAAACTGTTTTTT
clone size: .; CDR3 length: 16; D gene: .; V gene: TRBV13; J gene: TRBJ1-4; CDR3 protein: CASSSRSLDGDEKLFF; CDR3 DNA: TGTGCCAGCAGCTCCCGGTCTCTGGACGGCGATGAAAAACTGTTTTTT
clone size: .; CDR3 length: 15; D gene: TRBD2; V gene: TRBV14; J gene: TRBJ2-1; CDR3 protein: CASSLRGLAGHEQFF; CDR3 DNA: TGTGCCAGCAGCCTACGAGGACTAGCGGGTCATGAGCAGTTCTTC
clone size: many; CDR3 length: 15; D gene: .; V gene: TRBV7-2; J gene: TRBJ1-2; CDR3 protein: CASSAPGDWNYGYTF; CDR3 DNA: TGTGCCAGCAGCGCCCCGGGAGATTGGAACTATGGCTACACCTTC